This T cell receptor (beta chain) emerged from a study of blood T cell repertoires in COVID-19. CDR3 length: 14 residues. V was clipped by 6 bases and J by 4 bases, with 13 bases between them. CDR1 and CDR2 from the germline V gene are LNHDA and SQIVND (reference sequence). Using immunoSEQ multiplex PCR, the repertoire was profiled, and TCRdb retains in-frame clones only, with some absent. Of some 53,000 clones listed, about 88% are singletons. The receptor was derived from a man between 60 and 70 years old with active COVID-19. Material: peripheral blood. The V gene is TRBV19, the J gene TRBJ2-1; D is possibly TRBD1 (6 bases). CDR3 nucleotide sequence: TGTGCCAGTAGCAGGCGACAGGTTTACAATGAGCAGTTCTTC. Translation: CASSRRQVYNEQFF.